This entry concerns a single T cell receptor (beta chain). Antigen unknown. This sample is drawn from a study of T cells in Graves' hyperthyroidism and ophthalmopathy. Whole-study context: Once the initial diagnosis was made, peripheral blood was obtained before any treatment.

Overall study findings and caveats: Ophthalmopathy was model-predicted a median roughly 6.3 months pre-onset.

Reasons for excluding patients were uncontrolled infection, other autoimmune disease, pregnancy or lactation. V was pared by 7 bases and J by 4 bases, with 6 bases of the junction left unmatched. This CDR3 has 14 residues. Amplified TCR beta CDR3 regions derived from RNA transcripts. Primed by the HTBI set, a first-round RT-PCR was run on the TCR CDR3. TCRdb ran MiXCR on the multiplex PCR reads and lists one entry per CDR3 protein. The profile shows almost 250,000 distinct CDR3 sequences, about 25% of them singletons. The chain recombines TRBV12-3 or TRBV12-4 with TRBJ2-5, with 10 positions matching TRBD2. The sequence was obtained from a woman between 40 and 50 years old with Graves' ophthalmopathy. The specimen was blood. CDR3 DNA: TGTGCCAGCACAATAGCGGGGGGTTCAGAGACCCAGTACTTC. Encoded protein: CASTIAGGSETQYF.